This T cell receptor beta chain was sequenced in a study of vaccination and CD4 T cells after COVID-19. Study-level results: From a median of about 20 to 38, SARS-CoV-2-reactive clonotypes increased, though not significantly.

At the Johns Hopkins FTIC core, DNA taken from cultured CD4+ T cells was sequenced by way of the Oncomine TCR Beta short-read assay. TCRdb fed the PCR reads into MiXCR, producing one record per CDR3 protein. In the table there are around 12,000 distinct CDR3 sequences, 47% of which are singletons. Comments on this clonotype: Antigen: not known.

Treatment reported: roughly 10-day PBMC culture with coronavirus spike peptide pools or control peptides (ViraFEST assay). Culture of a few million PBMCs per well took place with about 10 IU/ml IL-2 and roughly 10 ug/ml peptide pools. The length of the CDR3 is 13 residues. The ends were cut back, 8 bases at V and 4 bases at J, with 15 bases in the middle. In germline, CDR1 is SNHLY, CDR2 FYNNEI. The chain carries TRBV2 and TRBJ2-7; TRBD1 or TRBD2 may be the D gene (5 bases each). The receptor was isolated from a human donor who had recovered from COVID-19. The sample taken for sequencing was CD4+ T cells from blood, cultured in vitro. The CDR3 region is CASHLGLAYEQYF. CDR3 nucleotide sequence: TGTGCCAGCCACCTGGGGCTAGCTTACGAGCAGTACTTC. The full variable domain, in which reference TRBV2 and TRBJ2-7 provide the parts outside the CDR3, is EPEVTQTPSHQVTQMGQEVILRCVPISNHLYFYWYRQILGQKVEFLVSFYNNEISEKSEIFDDQFSVERPDGSNFTLKIRSTKLEDSAMYFCASHLGLAYEQYFGPGTRLTVT.